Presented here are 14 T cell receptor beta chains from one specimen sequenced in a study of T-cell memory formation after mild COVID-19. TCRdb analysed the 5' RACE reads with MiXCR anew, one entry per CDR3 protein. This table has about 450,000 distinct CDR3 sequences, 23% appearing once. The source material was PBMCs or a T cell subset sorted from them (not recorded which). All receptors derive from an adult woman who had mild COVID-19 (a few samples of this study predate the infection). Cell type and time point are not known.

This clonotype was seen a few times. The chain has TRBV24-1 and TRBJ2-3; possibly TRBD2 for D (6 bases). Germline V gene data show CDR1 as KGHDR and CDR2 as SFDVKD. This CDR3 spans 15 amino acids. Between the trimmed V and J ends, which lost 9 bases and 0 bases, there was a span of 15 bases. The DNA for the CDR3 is TGTGCCACCGCTAATCGGGAGTTCAGCACAGATACGCAGTATTTT. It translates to CATANREFSTDTQYF.

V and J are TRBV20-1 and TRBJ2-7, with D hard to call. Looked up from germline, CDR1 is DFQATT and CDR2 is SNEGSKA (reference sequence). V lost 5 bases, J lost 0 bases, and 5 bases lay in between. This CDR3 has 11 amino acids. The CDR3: CSAADSYEQYF. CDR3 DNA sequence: TGCAGTGCTGCCGACTCCTACGAGCAGTACTTC.

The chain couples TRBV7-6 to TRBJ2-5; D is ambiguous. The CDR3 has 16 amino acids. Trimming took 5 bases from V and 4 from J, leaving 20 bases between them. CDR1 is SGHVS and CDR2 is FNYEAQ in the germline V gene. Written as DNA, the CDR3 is TGTGCCAGCAGCCCCCAGTTCGGACGTCGTTTAGAGACCCAGTACTTC. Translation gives CASSPQFGRRLETQYF.

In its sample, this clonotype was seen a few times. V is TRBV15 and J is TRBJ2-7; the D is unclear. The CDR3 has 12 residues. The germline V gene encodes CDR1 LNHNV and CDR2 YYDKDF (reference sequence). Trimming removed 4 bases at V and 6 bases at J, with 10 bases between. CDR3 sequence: CATSNALGEQYF. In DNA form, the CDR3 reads TGTGCCACCAGCAACGCGCTAGGCGAGCAGTACTTC.

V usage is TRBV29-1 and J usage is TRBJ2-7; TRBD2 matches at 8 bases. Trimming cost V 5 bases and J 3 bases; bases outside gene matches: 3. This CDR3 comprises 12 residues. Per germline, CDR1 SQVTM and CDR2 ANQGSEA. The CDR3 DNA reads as TGCAGCGTTTGTCGGGGGGGCTACGAGCAGTACTTC. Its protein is CSVCRGGYEQYF.

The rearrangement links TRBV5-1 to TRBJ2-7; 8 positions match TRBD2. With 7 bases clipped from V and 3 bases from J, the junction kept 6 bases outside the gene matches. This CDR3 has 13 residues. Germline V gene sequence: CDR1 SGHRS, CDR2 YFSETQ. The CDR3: CASSETSDYEQYF. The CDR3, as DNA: TGCGCCAGCTCGGAGACTAGCGACTACGAGCAGTACTTC.

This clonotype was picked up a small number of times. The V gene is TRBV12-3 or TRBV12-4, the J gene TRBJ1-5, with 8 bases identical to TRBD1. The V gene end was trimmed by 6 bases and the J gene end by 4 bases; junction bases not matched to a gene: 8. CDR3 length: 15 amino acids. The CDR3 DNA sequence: TGTGCCAGCAGCCACGACAGGGGTGGAAATCAGCCCCAGCATTTT. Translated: CASSHDRGGNQPQHF.

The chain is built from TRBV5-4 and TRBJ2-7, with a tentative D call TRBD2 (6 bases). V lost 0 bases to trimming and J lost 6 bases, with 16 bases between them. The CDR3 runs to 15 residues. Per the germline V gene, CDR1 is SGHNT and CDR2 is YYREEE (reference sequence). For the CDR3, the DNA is TGTGCCAGCAGCTTGGGGGGAGGCGTCAGCTCCGAGCAGTACTTC. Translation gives CASSLGGGVSSEQYF.

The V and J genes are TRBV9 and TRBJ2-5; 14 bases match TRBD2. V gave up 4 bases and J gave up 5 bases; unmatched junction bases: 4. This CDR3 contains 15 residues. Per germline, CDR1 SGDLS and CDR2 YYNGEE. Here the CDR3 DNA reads TGTGCCAGCAGCATTGGGACTAGCGGGAGTGAGACCCAGTACTTC. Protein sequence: CASSIGTSGSETQYF.

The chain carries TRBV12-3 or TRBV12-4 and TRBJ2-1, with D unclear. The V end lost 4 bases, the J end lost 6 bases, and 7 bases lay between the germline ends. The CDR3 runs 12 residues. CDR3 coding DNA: TGTGCCAGCAGTTCCCCATTCAATGAGCAGTTCTTC. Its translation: CASSSPFNEQFF.

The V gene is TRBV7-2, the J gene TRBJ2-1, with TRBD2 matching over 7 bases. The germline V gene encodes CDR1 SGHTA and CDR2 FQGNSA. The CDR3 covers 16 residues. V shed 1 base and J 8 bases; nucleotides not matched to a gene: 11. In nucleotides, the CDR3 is TGTGCCAGCAGCTTAGATGGACGCGGGAGAGCCGATGAGCAGTTCTTC. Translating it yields CASSLDGRGRADEQFF.

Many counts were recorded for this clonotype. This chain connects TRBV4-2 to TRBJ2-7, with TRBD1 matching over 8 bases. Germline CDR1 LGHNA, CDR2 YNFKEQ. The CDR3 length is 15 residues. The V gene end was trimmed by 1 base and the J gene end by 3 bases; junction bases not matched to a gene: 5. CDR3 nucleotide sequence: TGTGCCAGCAGCCAAGCGCGACAGGGGAACTACGAGCAGTACTTC. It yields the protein CASSQARQGNYEQYF.

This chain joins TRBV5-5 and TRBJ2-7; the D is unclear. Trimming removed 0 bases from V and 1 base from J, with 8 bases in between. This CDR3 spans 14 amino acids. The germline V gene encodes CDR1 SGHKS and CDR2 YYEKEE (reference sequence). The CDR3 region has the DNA TGTGCCAGCAGCTTGGGTCCCGGGTCCTACGAGCAGTACTTC. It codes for CASSLGPGSYEQYF.

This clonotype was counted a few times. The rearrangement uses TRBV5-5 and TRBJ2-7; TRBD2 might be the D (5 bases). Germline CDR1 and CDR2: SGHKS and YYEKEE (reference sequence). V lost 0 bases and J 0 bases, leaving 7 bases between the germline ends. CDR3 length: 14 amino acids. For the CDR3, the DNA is TGTGCCAGCAGCTTGGGAGGGATCTCCTACGAGCAGTACTTC. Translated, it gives CASSLGGISYEQYF.